This T cell receptor beta chain appears in the sequencing data of a study of blood T cell repertoires in COVID-19. At the level of the study: Whether acute or convalescent, the COVID-19 samples came from the United States, Italy and Spain.

The CDR3 loop spans 12 amino acids. The ends were cut back, 4 bases at V and 6 bases at J, with 8 bases in the middle. Germline V CDR1 and CDR2: SGHKS, YYEKEE (reference sequence). Profiling relied on immunoSEQ multiplex PCR, and the TCRdb table lists in-frame clones only, not all of them. Of about 75,000 clones listed, approximately 80% are singletons. The sequence was obtained from a woman aged 45 to 65 with acute or convalescent COVID-19. Input material: peripheral blood. This chain connects TRBV5-5 to TRBJ1-5; D is possibly TRBD1 (5 bases). The CDR3 loop is CASSGQGQPQHF. CDR3 coding DNA: TGTGCCAGCAGCGGTCAGGGTCAGCCCCAGCATTTT.